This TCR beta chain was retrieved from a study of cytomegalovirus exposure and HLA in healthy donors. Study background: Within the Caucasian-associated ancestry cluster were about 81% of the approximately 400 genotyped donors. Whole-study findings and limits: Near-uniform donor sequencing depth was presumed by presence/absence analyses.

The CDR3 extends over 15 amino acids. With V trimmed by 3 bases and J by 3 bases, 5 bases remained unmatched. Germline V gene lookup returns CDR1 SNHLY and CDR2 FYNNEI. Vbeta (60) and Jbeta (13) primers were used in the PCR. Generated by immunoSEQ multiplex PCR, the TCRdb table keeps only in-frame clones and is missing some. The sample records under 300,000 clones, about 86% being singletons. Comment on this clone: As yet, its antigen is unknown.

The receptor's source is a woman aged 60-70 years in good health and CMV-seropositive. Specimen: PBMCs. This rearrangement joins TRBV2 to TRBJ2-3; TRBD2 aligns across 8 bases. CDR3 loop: CASSDKRERTDTQYF. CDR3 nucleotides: TGTGCCAGCAGTGATAAGCGGGAGCGGACAGATACGCAGTATTTT. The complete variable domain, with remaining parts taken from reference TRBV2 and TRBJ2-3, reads EPEVTQTPSHQVTQMGQEVILRCVPISNHLYFYWYRQILGQKVEFLVSFYNNEISEKSEIFDDQFSVERPDGSNFTLKIRSTKLEDSAMYFCASSDKRERTDTQYFGPGTRLTVL.